These 26 T cell receptor beta chains share one sample of origin, sequenced in a study of cytomegalovirus exposure and HLA in healthy donors. Researchers ran the PCR with 60 Vbeta and 13 Jbeta primers. Only in-frame clones appear in the TCRdb table, and some are missing; sequencing was by immunoSEQ multiplex PCR. The table records about 240,000 clones, 75% to 85% of them present only once. The sequencing input was PBMCs. The receptors derive from a woman aged 60-75 years in good health and CMV-seropositive.

This clone has more than one count but fewer than ten. The J gene is TRBJ2-7, the V gene TRBV2; 9 bases line up with TRBD1. Germline V lookup: CDR1 SNHLY, CDR2 FYNNEI. The CDR3 loop spans 15 amino acids. With 4 bases clipped from V and 6 bases from J, the junction kept 10 bases outside the gene matches. The CDR3 sequence is CASSGPGTGSREQYF. The CDR3 bases are TGTGCCAGCAGTGGCCCCGGGACAGGGTCCCGCGAGCAGTACTTC.

The chain uses TRBV29-1 and TRBJ2-5; TRBD1 matches 7 bases. The J call is in doubt because the DNA end fits TRBJ2-7 better. Germline V lookup: CDR1 SQVTM, CDR2 ANQGSEA. CDR3 length: 16 amino acids. DNA of the CDR3: TGCAGCGTTGGACACGGCGAGACAGGGAAATTCTACGAGCAGTACTTC. It yields the protein CSVGHGETGKFYEQYF.

In this sample, this clone turned up a few times. The CDR3 spells CASSEAGWDNSPRGNEQYF. CDR3 DNA sequence: TGTGCCAGCAGTGAAGCAGGGTGGGACAACAGCCCTAGGGGAAACGAGCAGTACTTC. The chain has TRBV6-1 and TRBJ2-7, with D perhaps TRBD1 (6 bases). This CDR3 spans 19 amino acids. Germline CDR1 and CDR2: MNHNS and SASEGT. V was cut by 0 bases and J by 5 bases, with 26 bases left in between.

V gene TRBV6-1 combines with J gene TRBJ1-6; D gene ambiguous. The CDR3 runs 15 residues. Germline V gives CDR1 MNHNS, CDR2 SASEGT. Trimming removed 3 bases at V and 7 bases at J, with 13 bases between. CDR3: CASSESPGRNSPLHF. The CDR3 bases are TGTGCCAGCAGTGAGTCACCGGGGAGGAATTCACCCCTCCACTTT.

The chain couples TRBV9 to TRBJ2-3; 7 nucleotides line up with TRBD2. The CDR3 extends over 16 amino acids. Germline V gene data show CDR1 as SGDLS and CDR2 as YYNGEE. The V segment lost 0 bases and the J segment 2 bases; nucleotides outside the gene matches: 6. The CDR3 is CASSVASGLNTDTQYF. CDR3 DNA sequence: TGTGCCAGCAGCGTAGCGTCGGGACTAAACACAGATACGCAGTATTTT.

The rearrangement joins TRBV5-1 to TRBJ2-2; D gene unclear. Trimming stripped 0 bases from V and 0 bases from J, with 6 bases between. This CDR3 spans 15 amino acids. Germline values: CDR1 SGHRS, CDR2 YFSETQ. The CDR3 DNA sequence: TGCGCCAGCAGCTTGGTCCTTGCGAACACCGGGGAGCTGTTTTTT. This codes for CASSLVLANTGELFF.

The CDR3 nucleotides read TGCAGCGTTCAGGGCGGAAATAACTATGGCTACACCTTC. It is translated as CSVQGGNNYGYTF. J is TRBJ1-2 and V is TRBV29-1; possible D gene TRBD1, 5 bases. V was pared by 5 bases and J by 1 base, with 11 bases between. The CDR3 runs 13 residues. CDR1 and CDR2 from the germline V gene are SQVTM and ANQGSEA. Looking up the rest from reference TRBV29-1 and TRBJ1-2 gives the full variable domain: SAVISQKPSRDICQRGTSLTIQCQVDSQVTMMFWYRQQPGQSLTLIATANQGSEATYESGFVIDKFPISRPNLTFSTLTVSNMSPEDSSIYLCSVQGGNNYGYTFGSGTRLTVV.

The chain links TRBV10-3 to TRBJ2-4, with TRBD1 matching over 8 bases. V trimming: 0 bases; J trimming: 5 bases; junction bases outside the gene matches: 3. Germline V gene data show CDR1 as ENHRY and CDR2 as SYGVKD. The CDR3 is made up of 15 amino acids. CDR3 sequence reads: CAISESETGENIQYF. CDR3 nucleotide sequence: TGTGCCATCAGTGAGTCCGAGACAGGGGAAAACATTCAGTACTTC.

The CDR3 protein is CASSQPGQGSYNEQFF. In nucleotides, the CDR3 is TGTGCCAGCAGTCAACCGGGACAGGGTTCCTACAATGAGCAGTTCTTC. The J gene is TRBJ2-1, the V gene TRBV14, with 9 bases identical to TRBD1. The junction had 7 bases not matched to a gene; V was cut back by 6 bases and J by 1 base. CDR1 is SGHDN and CDR2 is FVKESK in the germline V gene. CDR3 size: 16 residues.

This sequence joins TRBV18 and TRBJ2-7; 9 nucleotides match TRBD2. The CDR3 is made up of 16 amino acids. The trim removed 1 base at V and 7 bases at J, leaving 11 bases unmatched. Germline V gene sequence: CDR1 KGHSH, CDR2 LQKENI. In DNA, the CDR3 is TGTGCCAGCTCACCACTGGACACGGCGGGAGGGGATGAGCAGTACTTC. It encodes CASSPLDTAGGDEQYF.

Comment on this clone: Mismatch with germline at one junction end may stem from a read error. This CDR3 reads CASSFSNGIEYYF. CDR3 sequence (DNA): TGTGCCAGCAGTTTTAGTAACGGCATCGAATACTACTTC. The chain combines TRBV27 with TRBJ1-2; D is undetermined. Germline lookup yields CDR1 MNHEY and CDR2 SMNVEV (reference sequence). The CDR3 covers 13 residues.

This clone was picked up a small number of times. This rearrangement joins TRBV7-3 to TRBJ2-1; TRBD2 agrees at 8 bases. CDR3 length equals 13 residues. With 4 bases clipped from V and 8 bases from J, the junction kept 4 bases outside the gene matches. Germline V lookup: CDR1 SGHTA, CDR2 FQGTGA. Here the CDR3 reads CASSYGLAYEQFF. The CDR3 nucleotides read TGTGCCAGCAGCTACGGACTAGCCTATGAGCAGTTCTTC.

This chain joins TRBV7-2 and TRBJ2-7; 11 positions agree with TRBD2. V dropped 5 bases and J dropped 4; count of bases not matched to a gene: 7. CDR1 is SGHTA and CDR2 is FQGNSA in the germline V gene. CDR3 length equals 15 residues. The CDR3 spells CASSPDLAGGYEQYF. The CDR3 DNA sequence: TGTGCCAGCAGCCCCGATTTAGCGGGGGGGTACGAGCAGTACTTC.

This chain connects TRBV29-1 to TRBJ2-5, with 7 bases fitting TRBD2. The V and J ends lost 7 bases and 4 bases, in that order; junction bases with no gene match: 9. Germline CDR1 reads SQVTM; CDR2 reads ANQGSEA. The CDR3 is 13 residues long. CDR3 sequence reads: CSGAGIWGETQYF. The CDR3 DNA follows: TGCAGCGGAGCGGGAATTTGGGGAGAGACCCAGTACTTC. The full variable domain, its missing parts supplied by reference TRBV29-1 and TRBJ2-5, is SAVISQKPSRDICQRGTSLTIQCQVDSQVTMMFWYRQQPGQSLTLIATANQGSEATYESGFVIDKFPISRPNLTFSTLTVSNMSPEDSSIYLCSGAGIWGETQYFGPGTRLLVL.

The V call is TRBV2, the J call TRBJ2-1; D may be TRBD2 (5 bases). Trimming shortened V by 1 base and J by 6 bases, and 10 bases separated the two germline ends. The CDR3 is 14 amino acids. CDR1 is SNHLY and CDR2 is FYNNEI in the germline V gene. In nucleotides, the CDR3 is TGTGCCAGCAGTGAAGGCCGGGCGGGCAATGAGCAGTTCTTC. This codes for CASSEGRAGNEQFF.

J is TRBJ2-3 and V is TRBV11-2; D gene unclear. The V end was cut by 0 bases, the J end by 1 base, with 8 bases between. Germline V lookup: CDR1 SGHAT, CDR2 FQNNGV. The CDR3 has 15 amino acids. In DNA form, the CDR3 reads TGTGCCAGCAGCTTAGATCGAGTAGGCACAGATACGCAGTATTTT. It codes for CASSLDRVGTDTQYF. Drawing the rest from reference TRBV11-2 and TRBJ2-3, the complete variable domain is EAGVAQSPRYKIIEKRQSVAFWCNPISGHATLYWYQQILGQGPKLLIQFQNNGVVDDSQLPKDRFSAERLKGVDSTLKIQPAKLEDSAVYLCASSLDRVGTDTQYFGPGTRLTVL.

CDR3 sequence reads: CASSIGGAGETQYF. The CDR3, as DNA: TGTGCCAGCAGTATAGGGGGGGCTGGGGAGACCCAGTACTTC. The chain joins TRBV6-5 to TRBJ2-5; perhaps TRBD2 as D (7 bases). In germline, CDR1 is MNHEY, CDR2 SVGAGI. With 5 bases removed from V and 5 bases from J, the gap between germline ends came to 15 bases. The CDR3 consists of 14 residues.

The gene calls are TRBV29-1 and TRBJ2-6, with 7 bases lining up with TRBD2. Unmatched junction bases numbered 9, after V lost 2 bases and J lost 2 bases. Germline V CDR1 and CDR2: SQVTM, ANQGSEA. The CDR3 totals 17 residues. The CDR3, as DNA: TGCAGCGTTGAATGGGAGGGGCGAACCCCTGGGGCCAACGTCCTGACTTTC. Translated, it gives CSVEWEGRTPGANVLTF.

This chain joins TRBV29-1 and TRBJ2-3; 8 nucleotides agree with TRBD2. Germline V gene data show CDR1 as SQVTM and CDR2 as ANQGSEA. This CDR3 region has 15 residues. The trim removed 8 bases at V and 1 base at J, leaving 11 bases unmatched. The CDR3 DNA reads TGCAGCTCTAGACTAGGGCGGGAGGGCACAGATACGCAGTATTTT. Translation: CSSRLGREGTDTQYF.

The chain recombines TRBV15 with TRBJ1-5; a weak D match, TRBD1 (6 bases). Per germline, CDR1 LNHNV and CDR2 YYDKDF (reference sequence). V was trimmed by 2 bases and J by 3 bases, leaving 11 bases between them. The CDR3 consists of 15 residues. The CDR3 sequence: CATSRPGQSNQPQHF. CDR3 bases: TGTGCCACCAGCAGACCCGGACAGTCCAATCAGCCCCAGCATTTT.

The chain combines TRBV28 with TRBJ1-5; D remains unclear. Trimming stripped 2 bases from V and 0 bases from J, with 8 bases between. Germline values: CDR1 MDHEN, CDR2 SYDVKM. The CDR3 is 15 amino acids. DNA of the CDR3: TGTGCCAGCAGTTTAAGAGGTTATAGCAATCAGCCCCAGCATTTT. This translates into CASSLRGYSNQPQHF. The whole variable domain, filled in from reference TRBV28 and TRBJ1-5, reads DVKVTQSSRYLVKRTGEKVFLECVQDMDHENMFWYRQDPGLGLRLIYFSYDVKMKEKGDIPEGYSVSREKKERFSLILESASTNQTSMYLCASSLRGYSNQPQHFGDGTRLSIL.

This rearrangement joins TRBV7-9 to TRBJ2-1, with 10 bases identical to TRBD2. Germline CDR1 reads SEHNR; CDR2 reads FQNEAQ (reference sequence). The CDR3 loop spans 13 amino acids. Losses at the gene ends were 5 bases for V and 6 bases for J; bases not matched to a gene: 1. CDR3 protein: CASSPSGSNEQFF. CDR3 nucleotide sequence: TGTGCCAGCAGCCCTAGCGGGAGCAATGAGCAGTTCTTC.

The J gene is TRBJ2-5, the V gene TRBV7-9, with unresolved D. The CDR3 contains 15 residues. Trimming shortened V by 1 base and J by 2 bases, and 11 bases separated the two germline ends. Germline V lookup: CDR1 SEHNR, CDR2 FQNEAQ (reference sequence). CDR3: CASSLVGAGQETQYF. In nucleotides, the CDR3 is TGTGCCAGCAGCTTAGTTGGTGCAGGTCAAGAGACCCAGTACTTC.

Note on this clone: Different DNA sequences within this sample yield the same CDR3. CDR3: CASSGGNYATPETQYF. The DNA of the CDR3 is TGTGCCAGCAGTGGAGGAAACTACGCGACCCCAGAGACCCAGTACTTC. This chain uses TRBV25-1 with TRBJ2-5; D gene unclear. Germline assignment: CDR1 MGHDK and CDR2 SYGVNS. CDR3 size: 16 residues. V lost 4 bases to trimming and J lost 4 bases, with 19 bases between them.

The V and J genes are TRBV18 and TRBJ1-5; D call uncertain. Trimming cost V 5 bases and J 5 bases, with 10 bases left between them. CDR1 and CDR2 from the germline V gene are KGHSH and LQKENI. The CDR3 consists of 13 residues. CDR3 in DNA: TGTGCCAGCTCATTACTTCAGGATCAGCCCCAGCATTTT. Its protein is CASSLLQDQPQHF. Variable domain in full (rest from reference TRBV18 and TRBJ1-5): NAGVMQNPRHLVRRRGQEARLRCSPMKGHSHVYWYRQLPEEGLKFMVYLQKENIIDESGMPKERFSAEFPKEGPSILRIQQVVRGDSAAYFCASSLLQDQPQHFGDGTRLSIL.

The chain has TRBV5-1 and TRBJ2-7; TRBD1 matches at 11 bases. The CDR3 loop spans 13 amino acids. Germline CDR1 and CDR2: SGHRS and YFSETQ. V shed 7 bases and J 6 bases; nucleotides not matched to a gene: 6. The CDR3 DNA reads TGCGCCAGCTCACCGGGACAGGGGGGCGAGCAGTACTTC. It codes for CASSPGQGGEQYF.